Each of the 11 T cell receptor beta chains below was sequenced from the same sample in a study of blood T cell repertoires in COVID-19. The protocol was immunoSEQ multiplex PCR, while the TCRdb copy is restricted to in-frame clones and leaves out a portion. The sample includes about 170,000 clones, roughly 85% seen only once; the top ten take 2% to 2.5%. The sequencing sample was made of peripheral blood. The receptors here all came from a woman older than 75 with acute or convalescent COVID-19.

The rearrangement joins TRBV12-3 or TRBV12-4 to TRBJ1-4; TRBD1 is a possible D gene (5 bases). The CDR3 consists of 13 residues. The V end was cut by 7 bases, the J end by 8 bases, with 14 bases between. The CDR3 protein is CASTPRVGEKLFF. The CDR3 DNA sequence: TGTGCCAGCACCCCCAGGGTCGGAGAAAAACTGTTTTTT.

The chain carries TRBV2 and TRBJ2-1; 7 bases are shared with TRBD2. The CDR3 consists of 14 residues. Germline assignment: CDR1 SNHLY and CDR2 FYNNEI. V lost 6 bases and J lost 8; bases outside the gene matches: 10. CDR3 sequence (DNA): TGTGCCAGCAGATTGGACCCCCGGGGGGATGAGCAGTTCTTC. Amino acids: CASRLDPRGDEQFF.

The chain carries TRBV10-3 and TRBJ2-7; possibly TRBD2 for D (6 bases). CDR1 is ENHRY, CDR2 SYGVKD, per germline. Trimming removed 0 bases from V and 3 bases from J, with 9 bases in between. This CDR3 has 14 residues. The CDR3 DNA reads as TGTGCCATCAGTGAGTCCTCGGGAGTCTACGAGCAGTACTTC. The encoded protein is CAISESSGVYEQYF.

This sequence joins TRBV10-3 and TRBJ2-2; 8 bases map to TRBD1. The V gene end was trimmed by 8 bases and the J gene end by 3 bases; junction bases not matched to a gene: 8. Germline V gene sequence: CDR1 ENHRY, CDR2 SYGVKD. This CDR3 spans 15 amino acids. The CDR3 sequence is CAISPRGRDTGELFF. DNA of the CDR3: TGTGCCATCTCCCCCAGGGGGCGTGACACCGGGGAGCTGTTTTTT.

The DNA of the CDR3 is TGCGCCAGCAGCCCACGTCCAGGGTCAGAGACCCAGTACTTC. Protein: CASSPRPGSETQYF. The chain carries TRBV5-1 and TRBJ2-5; D may be TRBD1 (5 bases). Trimming removed 4 bases from V and 4 bases from J, with 14 bases in between. In germline, CDR1 is SGHRS, CDR2 YFSETQ. The CDR3 spans 14 residues.

The rearrangement joins TRBV19 to TRBJ1-1; D possibly corresponds to TRBD1 (5 bases). Looked up from germline, CDR1 is LNHDA and CDR2 is SQIVND (reference sequence). Trimming cost V 4 bases and J 0 bases, with 9 bases left between them. The CDR3 contains 14 residues. The CDR3 DNA is TGTGCCAGTAGTAGGGGGGATTTGAACACTGAAGCTTTCTTT. This codes for CASSRGDLNTEAFF.

This clone was observed once. V and J are TRBV6-5 and TRBJ1-1; no reliable D call. The germline V and J ends were trimmed by 0 bases and 3 bases, with 11 bases remaining between them. Germline CDR1 is MNHEY and CDR2 is SVGAGI. The CDR3 has 15 amino acids. The CDR3 is CASSYSSRGDTEAFF. The CDR3 DNA reads TGTGCCAGCAGTTACTCGAGTCGCGGAGACACTGAAGCTTTCTTT.

The rearrangement joins TRBV21-1 to TRBJ2-3; the table's TRBD1 call for D was not verified on the DNA. TRBV21-1 constitutes a pseudogene. This CDR3 contains 14 residues. As DNA, the CDR3 is TGTGCCAGCGACCGGGACATCAGCACAGATACGCAGTATTTT. Protein sequence: CASDRDISTDTQYF.

The J gene is TRBJ1-3, the V gene TRBV7-9, with a tentative D call TRBD1 (5 bases). Trimming pared 1 base from V and 4 bases from J, leaving 17 bases between. This CDR3 is 17 amino acids long. CDR1 is SEHNR and CDR2 is FQNEAQ in the germline V gene (reference sequence). The CDR3 DNA sequence: TGTGCCAGCAGCTTAGTGGGCAGGACAAACGGAGGAAACACCATATATTTT. It is translated as CASSLVGRTNGGNTIYF.

The J gene is TRBJ1-2, the V gene TRBV28; TRBD1 aligns across 7 bases. V shed 4 bases and J 8 bases; nucleotides not matched to a gene: 10. The germline CDR1 and CDR2 sequences are MDHEN and SYDVKM. The CDR3 length is 14 residues. CDR3 in amino acids: CASSSGTDGSGYTF. The DNA for the CDR3 is TGTGCCAGCAGTTCCGGGACAGACGGCTCAGGCTACACCTTC.

This chain's CDR3 is CASSQGEETQYF. For the CDR3, the DNA is TGTGCCAGCAGTCAGGGTGAAGAGACCCAGTACTTC. This sequence joins TRBV6-2 or TRBV6-3 and TRBJ2-5, with D tentatively TRBD1 (5 bases). Trimming cost V 5 bases and J 3 bases, with 7 bases left between them. The CDR3 extends over 12 amino acids. Per germline, CDR1 MNHEY and CDR2 SVGEGT.